The T cell receptor (beta chain) under discussion was sequenced for a study of metastatic and nonmetastatic thyroid tumors. The germline CDR1 and CDR2 sequences are LNHDA and SQIVND (reference sequence). V dropped 7 bases and J dropped 5; count of bases not matched to a gene: 6. This CDR3 has 13 amino acids. No patient received treatment before thyroid surgery. TCRdb re-processed the PCR reads through MiXCR. The table lists about 52,000 clones, under 20% of them singletons. This clone was seen at least ten times. Material for sequencing was blood. The chain carries TRBV19 and TRBJ1-1; 8 bases are a match to TRBD1. This TCR was sampled from a female donor with papillary thyroid cancer or a benign thyroid nodule (not recorded which). Some clones in this sample may be carry-over from other donors' samples. CDR3 sequence: CASTDRGGTEAFF. The CDR3 DNA follows: TGTGCCAGTACCGACAGGGGAGGTACTGAAGCTTTCTTT. The full variable domain, in which reference TRBV19 and TRBJ1-1 provide the parts outside the CDR3, is DGGITQSPKYLFRKEGQNVTLSCEQNLNHDAMYWYRQDPGQGLRLIYYSQIVNDFQKGDIAEGYSVSREKKESFPLTVTSAQKNPTAFYLCASTDRGGTEAFFGQGTRLTVV.